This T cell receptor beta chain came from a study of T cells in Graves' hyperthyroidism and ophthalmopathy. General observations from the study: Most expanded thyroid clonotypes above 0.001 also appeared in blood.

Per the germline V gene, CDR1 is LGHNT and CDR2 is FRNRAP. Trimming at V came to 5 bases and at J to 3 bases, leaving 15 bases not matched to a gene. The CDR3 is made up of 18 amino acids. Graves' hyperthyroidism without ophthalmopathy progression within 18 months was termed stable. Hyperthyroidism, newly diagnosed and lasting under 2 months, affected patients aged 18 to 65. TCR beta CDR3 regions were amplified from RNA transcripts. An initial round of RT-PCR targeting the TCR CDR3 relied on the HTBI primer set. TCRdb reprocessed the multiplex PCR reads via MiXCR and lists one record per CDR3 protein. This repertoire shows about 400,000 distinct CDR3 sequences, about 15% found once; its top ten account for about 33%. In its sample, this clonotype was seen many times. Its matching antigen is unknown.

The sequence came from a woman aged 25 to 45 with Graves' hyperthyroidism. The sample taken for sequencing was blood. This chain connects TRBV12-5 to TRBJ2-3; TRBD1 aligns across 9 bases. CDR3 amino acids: CASGPPTGQGLRTDTQYF. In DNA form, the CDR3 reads TGTGCTAGTGGTCCCCCCACGGGACAGGGACTAAGGACAGATACGCAGTATTTT.